What follows are 2 T cell receptor beta chains derived from one specimen sequenced in a study of regulatory T cells in long-lasting Graves disease (dated by TCRdb to the early 2020s). Libraries were made using multiplex PCR. These reads were obtained on an Illumina HiSeq 4000. To build TCR beta libraries, CDR3 regions were amplified by Arm-PCR using iRepertoire HTBI primers. Using fastp trimming at Q25 and MiXCR clonotype assembly, TCRdb reanalyzed the public sequencing data and kept in-frame beta chains. Entries that share a CDR3 protein sequence are merged under the most common genes and DNA. Recorded for this sample are 700,000 or so distinct CDR3 sequences; roughly 30% of them occurred a single time. The ten largest clones capture about 40% of the sample. The time point tag for this specimen amounts to: persistent/refractory GD, antithyroid drugs over 5 years with positive TRAb. RNA was extracted from PBMCs in TRIzol for both TCR sequencing and RNA sequencing.

The specimen comprised peripheral blood mononuclear cells (PBMCs), sampled when the disease was refractory, from a patient treated with antithyroid drugs. The source of these receptors is a female donor with Graves disease.

This rearrangement joins TRBV5-5 to TRBJ1-5; no definite D call. The CDR3 is made up of 15 amino acids. CDR1 and CDR2 (germline): SGHKS, YYEKEE (reference sequence). The ends were cut back, 4 bases at V and 0 bases at J, with 11 bases in the middle. CDR3 sequence: CASSPQEHSNQPQHF. In DNA form, the CDR3 reads TGTGCCAGCAGCCCCCAGGAGCATAGCAATCAGCCCCAGCATTTT.

This clonotype came up a few times. The chain employs TRBV5-4 and TRBJ2-3, with TRBD2 identical over 7 bases. Germline loops: CDR1 SGHNT, CDR2 YYREEE (reference sequence). Trimming at V came to 0 bases and at J to 3 bases, leaving 16 bases not matched to a gene. The CDR3 is 19 amino acids. The CDR3 bases are TGTGCCAGCAGCTTGGCCCCTACACCCAGCGGGATTCAGACAGATACGCAGTATTTT. Its protein is CASSLAPTPSGIQTDTQYF.